The text below deals with one T cell receptor beta chain. At colonoscopy, a blood sample was also collected. The record originates from a study of pediatric ulcerative colitis. Study summary: Ulcerative colitis patients had pancolitis or left-sided colitis, with confirming histology.

The survey-level immunoSEQ assay was used. Each sample received Survey-level depth of up to 500,000 reads. TCRdb's table, derived via immunoSEQ multiplex PCR, lists solely in-frame clones and lacks some. The repertoire holds about 64,000 clones, about three quarters seen once, with under 6.5% in the top ten. Specimen: blood. The sequence was collected from a boy between 5 and 17 years old with moderate ulcerative colitis.

The CDR3 sequence: CANRPGQPNTEAFF. For the CDR3, the DNA is TGTGCCAACCGACCAGGACAGCCGAACACTGAAGCTTTCTTT. The V call is TRBV2, the J call TRBJ1-1, with D possibly TRBD1 on 6 matching bases. V was cut by 10 bases and J by 1 base, with 16 bases left in between. The CDR3 is made up of 14 amino acids. Looked up from germline, CDR1 is SNHLY and CDR2 is FYNNEI.